The 30 T cell receptor beta chains given below trace back to one sample, sequenced in a study of graft-versus-host responses after intestinal transplantation. Their antigens are not known. TCRdb keeps only in-frame clones here, not all; method: immunoSEQ multiplex PCR. The sample yields 100,000 to 110,000 clones, roughly 87% seen once. Material: unstimulated CD4+ T cells sorted from spleen or lymph node cells, obtained before transplant. The origin of the receptors is a human donor who was the organ donor for an intestinal transplant.

The genes are TRBV27 and TRBJ2-7; D not resolved. The germline V gene encodes CDR1 MNHEY and CDR2 SMNVEV (reference sequence). The CDR3 is 15 amino acids. V was clipped by 5 bases and J by 0 bases, with 14 bases between them. This CDR3 is CASSPIPPRSYEQYF. CDR3 nucleotides: TGTGCCAGCAGTCCCATACCACCCCGCTCCTACGAGCAGTACTTC.

The gene calls are TRBV11-2 and TRBJ2-6; possible D gene TRBD2, 6 bases. This CDR3 is 17 amino acids long. The germline V and J ends were trimmed by 4 bases and 4 bases, with 17 bases remaining between them. CDR1 SGHAT and CDR2 FQNNGV come from the germline V gene. The CDR3 sequence: CASSSLRDFAGANVLTF. The CDR3 nucleotides are TGTGCCAGCAGCTCCCTAAGGGACTTCGCCGGGGCCAACGTCCTGACTTTC.

In this sample, this clone turned up once. The chain combines TRBV7-3 with TRBJ1-1; D gene unclear. V lost 3 bases, J lost 1 base, and 6 bases lay in between. The CDR3 has 13 amino acids. The germline V gene encodes CDR1 SGHTA and CDR2 FQGTGA. CDR3 region: CASSLSKNTEAFF. The CDR3 DNA is TGTGCCAGCAGCTTGAGTAAGAACACTGAAGCTTTCTTT.

The chain couples TRBV11-2 to TRBJ2-3, with 10 bases fitting TRBD1. The CDR3 is made up of 15 amino acids. CDR1 is SGHAT, CDR2 FQNNGV, per germline. V lost 5 bases and J lost 8; bases outside the gene matches: 10. As DNA, the CDR3 is TGTGCCAGCAGCCCAGCGACAGGGGGCTCGGGTACGCAGTATTTT. This translates into CASSPATGGSGTQYF.

This clone was seen more than once but under ten times. This chain links TRBV7-6 with TRBJ2-2; 8 bases line up with TRBD1. The germline gives CDR1 SGHVS, CDR2 FNYEAQ. This CDR3 comprises 17 residues. J lost 4 bases, V lost 4 bases, and 11 bases had no gene match. The DNA for the CDR3 is TGTGCCAGCAGCTCAGTTACCAGGACAGGGACCACCGGGGAGCTGTTTTTT. Translated, it gives CASSSVTRTGTTGELFF.

This chain links TRBV18 with TRBJ1-1; no clear D. CDR3 length equals 14 residues. CDR1 is KGHSH, CDR2 LQKENI, per germline. The ends were cut back, 1 base at V and 1 base at J, with 7 bases in the middle. The CDR3 bases are TGTGCCAGCTCACCACAGGTACAGAACACTGAAGCTTTCTTT. Its translation is CASSPQVQNTEAFF.

This CDR3 reads CASSSRWLAGGKSSYNEQFF. Written as DNA, the CDR3 is TGTGCCAGCAGTTCGAGGTGGCTAGCGGGGGGCAAAAGCTCCTACAATGAGCAGTTCTTC. This chain uses TRBV7-6 with TRBJ2-1, with 11 bases identical to TRBD2. The ends lost 6 bases at V and 0 bases at J; junction bases unmatched: 16. CDR1 and CDR2 from the germline V gene are SGHVS and FNYEAQ. CDR3 length: 20 residues. Using reference TRBV7-6 and TRBJ2-1 for the parts outside the CDR3, the full variable domain is GAGVSQSPRYKVTKRGQDVALRCDPISGHVSLYWYRQALGQGPEFLTYFNYEAQQDKSGLPNDRFSAERPEGSISTLTIQRTEQRDSAMYRCASSSRWLAGGKSSYNEQFFGPGTRLTVL.

This clone was detected a few times. V and J are TRBV6-1 and TRBJ1-2; the D gene is possibly TRBD1 (5 bases). The germline V gene has CDR1 MNHNS and CDR2 SASEGT. Between the trimmed V and J ends, which lost 9 bases and 4 bases, there was a span of 9 bases. The CDR3 covers 11 residues. CDR3: CARGTGYGYTF. The CDR3 DNA reads TGTGCCAGAGGGACCGGCTATGGCTACACCTTC.

The genes are TRBV5-5 and TRBJ1-2; D is perhaps TRBD1 (5 bases). Germline lookup yields CDR1 SGHKS and CDR2 YYEKEE (reference sequence). The ends were cut back, 7 bases at V and 1 base at J, with 11 bases in the middle. The CDR3 loop spans 13 amino acids. The chain's CDR3 is CASFGGGNYGYTF. In nucleotides, the CDR3 is TGTGCCAGCTTCGGGGGGGGTAACTATGGCTACACCTTC.

The J gene is TRBJ2-2, the V gene TRBV5-1; the D gene is possibly TRBD2 (5 bases). This CDR3 spans 15 amino acids. Germline assignment: CDR1 SGHRS and CDR2 YFSETQ. Deletions cut 4 bases from V and 2 bases from J, with 12 bases between. This chain's CDR3 is CASSPRTGNTGELFF. Here the CDR3 DNA reads TGCGCCAGCAGCCCACGGACGGGAAACACCGGGGAGCTGTTTTTT.

This rearrangement joins TRBV28 to TRBJ2-4, with a weak D call TRBD2 (6 bases). Germline V CDR1 and CDR2: MDHEN, SYDVKM. The V end was cut by 8 bases, the J end by 9 bases, with 11 bases between. The CDR3 extends over 11 amino acids. The CDR3 DNA follows: TGTGCCAGCTGGGGGGTTGGCATTCAGTACTTC. Its translation: CASWGVGIQYF.

In this sample, this clone turned up a few times. The chain uses TRBV7-9 and TRBJ1-5; D is unclear. Per the germline V gene, CDR1 is SEHNR and CDR2 is FQNEAQ (reference sequence). The CDR3 totals 16 residues. Trimming took off 5 bases at V and 3 bases at J, with 17 bases between the two ends. The CDR3 DNA is TGTGCCAGCAGCCCCAGTTGGGGTTCTACCAATCAGCCCCAGCATTTT. It specifies CASSPSWGSTNQPQHF.

The chain joins TRBV7-3 to TRBJ1-4; D unresolved. Trimming took off 2 bases at V and 7 bases at J, with 2 bases between the two ends. The CDR3 has 11 amino acids. Germline-derived CDR1 and CDR2 are SGHTA and FQGTGA. CDR3 DNA: TGTGCCAGCAGCTTATGTGAAAAACTGTTTTTT. Its translation: CASSLCEKLFF. Complete variable domain (other parts from reference TRBV7-3 and TRBJ1-4): GAGVSQTPSNKVTEKGKYVELRCDPISGHTALYWYRQSLGQGPEFLIYFQGTGAADDSGLPNDRFFAVRPEGSVSTLKIQRTERGDSAVYLCASSLCEKLFFGSGTQLSVL.

The gene calls are TRBV4-2 and TRBJ1-2, with 8 bases aligning to TRBD1. Looked up from germline, CDR1 is LGHNA and CDR2 is YNFKEQ. Trimming removed 6 bases from V and 8 bases from J; junction bases left unmatched: 5. The CDR3 runs to 12 residues. The DNA of the CDR3 is TGTGCCAGCAGGGCAGGGGGCGCCGGCTACACCTTC. Its protein product is CASRAGGAGYTF.

Concerning this clone itself: At one end the junction does not follow the germline gene, possibly because of a read error. The chain recombines TRBV2 with TRBJ2-2; D possibly matches TRBD1 or TRBD2 (6 bases each). Germline CDR1 SNHLY, CDR2 FYNNEI. The CDR3 extends over 11 amino acids. CDR3 protein: CASSEEGGLFF. The CDR3 nucleotides read TGTGCCAGCAGTGAAGAGGGGGGGCTGTTTTTT.

The chain carries TRBV4-1 and TRBJ2-1; TRBD1 aligns across 7 bases. The germline V gene has CDR1 MGHRA and CDR2 YSYEKL. V was pared by 1 base and J by 4 bases, with 7 bases of the junction left unmatched. This CDR3 has 16 residues. The CDR3 coding sequence is TGCGCCAGCAGCCAAGGGAACAGGGGTTCGTACAATGAGCAGTTCTTC. Its protein product is CASSQGNRGSYNEQFF.

The chain has TRBV10-3 and TRBJ2-2, with D uncertain. The CDR3 sequence is 13 residues long. Germline values: CDR1 ENHRY, CDR2 SYGVKD. Trimming took 2 bases from V and 2 from J, leaving 3 bases between them. This CDR3 reads CAISEGNTGELFF. CDR3 nucleotide sequence: TGTGCCATCAGTGAGGGCAACACCGGGGAGCTGTTTTTT.

This chain connects TRBV7-3 to TRBJ2-1; TRBD1 matches at 8 bases. CDR1 and CDR2 from the germline V gene are SGHTA and FQGTGA. The CDR3 has 15 amino acids. Trimming cost V 3 bases and J 2 bases; bases outside gene matches: 3. The CDR3 loop reads CASSLDRVTYNEQFF. CDR3 bases: TGTGCCAGCAGCTTGGACAGGGTCACCTACAATGAGCAGTTCTTC.

V and J are TRBV5-1 and TRBJ2-2; D ambiguous. The CDR3 is 12 residues long. Germline V lookup: CDR1 SGHRS, CDR2 YFSETQ. V shed 2 bases and J shed 7 bases, with 6 bases lying between them. The chain's CDR3 is CASSFVDGELFF. Written as DNA, the CDR3 is TGCGCCAGCAGCTTCGTTGACGGGGAGCTGTTTTTT.

Points on this clone: A read error may account for a junction end that differs from germline. The chain is built from TRBV10-3 and TRBJ2-7; the match to TRBD1 covers 9 bases. Germline V gene lookup returns CDR1 ENHRY and CDR2 SYGVKD. The CDR3 covers 14 residues. The CDR3 DNA reads TGTGCCATCAGCACAGGGGGCTTAACCTACGTGCAGTACTTC. Protein sequence: CAISTGGLTYVQYF.

This chain uses TRBV30 with TRBJ1-2, with D uncertain. CDR3 length equals 15 residues. Trimming removed 3 bases at V and 5 bases at J, with 19 bases between. Germline V gives CDR1 GTSNPN, CDR2 SVGIG (reference sequence). CDR3 bases: TGTGCCTGGAGGGACGGACGGGTGTTGAGTTATGGCTACACCTTC. This sequence encodes CAWRDGRVLSYGYTF.

J is TRBJ1-6 and V is TRBV28; 8 bases match TRBD1. Germline V lookup: CDR1 MDHEN, CDR2 SYDVKM. This CDR3 contains 15 residues. The junction had 10 bases not matched to a gene; V was cut back by 5 bases and J by 10 bases. The CDR3 region has the DNA TGTGCCAGCAGTCTCCAGACAGGGGAGAGGTCACCCCTCCACTTT. It codes for CASSLQTGERSPLHF.

The CDR3 nucleotides are TGTGCCAGCTCACCAGGTATCCAGGGCGGGAGAGATACGCAGTATTTT. It codes for CASSPGIQGGRDTQYF. This chain connects TRBV18 to TRBJ2-3; 7 bases align to TRBD2. In germline, CDR1 is KGHSH, CDR2 LQKENI. The CDR3 is made up of 16 amino acids. Unmatched junction bases numbered 10, after V lost 2 bases and J lost 5 bases.

CDR3 bases: TGTGCCAGCAGCCGGGACAGGGGATACAATGAGCAGTTCTTC. This codes for CASSRDRGYNEQFF. The rearrangement links TRBV5-6 to TRBJ2-1, with 10 positions matching TRBD1. V shed 4 bases, J shed 4 bases, and the junction held 2 bases outside the gene matches. CDR3 length equals 14 residues. Germline V gene data show CDR1 as SGHDT and CDR2 as YYEEEE.

The chain uses TRBV29-1 and TRBJ1-1; D ambiguous. The CDR3 extends over 14 amino acids. V gave up 3 bases and J gave up 7 bases, with 18 bases separating them. CDR1 and CDR2 from the germline V gene are SQVTM and ANQGSEA. In nucleotides, the CDR3 is TGCAGCGTTGACAAGTCGGGAGCGTCGATTGAAGCTTTCTTT. Translation gives CSVDKSGASIEAFF. Looking up the rest from reference TRBV29-1 and TRBJ1-1 gives the full variable domain: SAVISQKPSRDICQRGTSLTIQCQVDSQVTMMFWYRQQPGQSLTLIATANQGSEATYESGFVIDKFPISRPNLTFSTLTVSNMSPEDSSIYLCSVDKSGASIEAFFGQGTRLTVV.

The chain has TRBV27 and TRBJ2-2; weak D call: TRBD1 (6 bases). This CDR3 has 14 amino acids. Germline assignment: CDR1 MNHEY and CDR2 SMNVEV (reference sequence). Trimming took 6 bases from V and 4 from J, leaving 12 bases between them. CDR3 nucleotide sequence: TGTGCCAGCAGAAAGGGGGTGAGCACCGGGGAGCTGTTTTTT. Amino acids: CASRKGVSTGELFF.

This rearrangement joins TRBV4-2 to TRBJ2-3; TRBD2 matches 10 bases. Losses at the gene ends were 3 bases for V and 3 bases for J; bases not matched to a gene: 21. Germline loops: CDR1 LGHNA, CDR2 YNFKEQ. The CDR3 spans 21 residues. CDR3 nucleotide sequence: TGTGCCAGCAGCCAGGCACGACTAGCGGGCGGGGCGTTAGTCGTAACAGATACGCAGTATTTT. Its protein product is CASSQARLAGGALVVTDTQYF.

V gene TRBV5-5 combines with J gene TRBJ1-4; D call uncertain. The CDR3 runs to 16 residues. Deletions cut 5 bases from V and 0 bases from J, with 14 bases between. The germline CDR1 and CDR2 sequences are SGHKS and YYEKEE (reference sequence). The CDR3 nucleotides read TGTGCCAGCAGTAAGACATCTACCGCAACTAATGAAAAACTGTTTTTT. Translated: CASSKTSTATNEKLFF.

This clone has more than one count but fewer than ten. CDR3 region: CASSREGFSGNTIYF. CDR3 sequence (DNA): TGTGCCAGCAGTAGAGAGGGCTTCTCTGGAAACACCATATATTTT. The V gene is TRBV5-6, the J gene TRBJ1-3, with D hard to call. The CDR3 is 15 residues long. The V gene's germline CDR1 is SGHDT and CDR2 YYEEEE. V was trimmed by 5 bases and J by 0 bases, leaving 12 bases between them.

This chain uses TRBV10-3 with TRBJ2-5; unclear D gene. The CDR3 consists of 14 residues. Germline loops: CDR1 ENHRY, CDR2 SYGVKD. V was cut by 8 bases and J by 1 base, with 14 bases left in between. CDR3 coding DNA: TGTGCCATCGGAAAATCGTCGGTCCAAGAGACCCAGTACTTC. It encodes CAIGKSSVQETQYF.